This entry features one T cell receptor beta chain sequence. The data derive from a study of blood T cells in healthy people across ages. The second PCR ran about 6 to 11 cycles with a sample-barcoded 5' primer and J-beta primers. MiXCR was run by TCRdb on the 5' RACE reads, yielding one entry per CDR3 protein. The table shows approximately 800,000 distinct CDR3 sequences, with approximately 53% occurring only once. The specimen sequenced was blood. The sequence derives from a man in his forties in good health.

The chain's CDR3 is CASSASGSTSGTDTQYF. The CDR3 DNA reads TGTGCCAGCAGCGCTAGCGGTAGTACGAGTGGCACAGATACGCAGTATTTT. The J gene is TRBJ2-3, the V gene TRBV9; 7 bases agree with TRBD2. The CDR3 loop spans 17 amino acids. Germline CDR1 and CDR2: SGDLS and YYNGEE. V was pared by 3 bases and J by 1 base, with 11 bases of the junction left unmatched.